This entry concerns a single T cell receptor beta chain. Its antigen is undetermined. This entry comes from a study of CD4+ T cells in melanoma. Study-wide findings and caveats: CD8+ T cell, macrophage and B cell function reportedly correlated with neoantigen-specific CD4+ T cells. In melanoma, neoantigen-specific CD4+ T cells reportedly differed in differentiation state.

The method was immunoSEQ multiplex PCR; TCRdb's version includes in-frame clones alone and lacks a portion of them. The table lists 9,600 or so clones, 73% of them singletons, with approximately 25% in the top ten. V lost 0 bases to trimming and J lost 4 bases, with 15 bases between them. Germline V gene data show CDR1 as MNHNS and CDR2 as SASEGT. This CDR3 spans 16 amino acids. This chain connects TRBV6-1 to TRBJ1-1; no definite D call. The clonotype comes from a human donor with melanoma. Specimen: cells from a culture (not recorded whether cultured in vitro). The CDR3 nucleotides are TGTGCCAGCAGTGAAGCGTGGACTGCCTACGGCACTGAAGCTTTCTTT. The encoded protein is CASSEAWTAYGTEAFF.